The clone carrying this T cell receptor beta chain was counted ten times or more. Antigen specificity is unknown. TCRdb used MiXCR to reprocess the multiplex PCR reads, holding one entry per CDR3 protein. The profile shows about 130,000 distinct CDR3 sequences, roughly 20% of them singletons. This entry belongs to a study of breast tumors, draining lymph nodes, adjacent tissues. Study conclusions and caveats: The data were judged consistent with most tumor T cells coming from lymph node and expanding in tumor. Data only fit, rather than demonstrated, lymph node origin of most tumor T cells.

The CDR3 loop spans 15 amino acids. Germline V gene sequence: CDR1 SGDLS, CDR2 YYNGEE. The ends were cut back, 0 bases at V and 3 bases at J, with 10 bases in the middle. Axillary draining lymph nodes of breast cancer patients supplied the node samples. The sample was axillary lymph node tissue. The source is a female donor with breast cancer. Some clones in this sample may be carry-over from other donors' samples. This chain uses TRBV9 with TRBJ2-1; weak D call: TRBD1 (6 bases). The CDR3: CASSVETGNYNEQFF. The CDR3 coding sequence is TGTGCCAGCAGCGTAGAAACAGGGAACTACAATGAGCAGTTCTTC. The variable domain in full, with the rest retrieved from reference TRBV9 and TRBJ2-1, is DSGVTQTPKHLITATGQRVTLRCSPRSGDLSVYWYQQSLDQGLQFLIQYYNGEERAKGNILERFSAQQFPDLHSELNLSSLELGDSALYFCASSVETGNYNEQFFGPGTRLTVL.